The following is a T cell receptor (beta chain) sequence with its context. The sample belongs to a study of blood T cell repertoires in COVID-19. Germline loops: CDR1 LNHDA, CDR2 SQIVND (reference sequence). The trim removed 5 bases at V and 4 bases at J, leaving 0 bases unmatched. The CDR3 has 12 residues. Repertoires were generated with immunoSEQ multiplex PCR, while TCRdb's copy carries only in-frame clones and drops some. Altogether about 89,000 clones are present, approximately 75% being singletons, with the ten largest covering approximately 15%. This clonotype originated in a woman of 80 years or more with acute or convalescent COVID-19. The rearrangement links TRBV19 to TRBJ1-2, with 8 bases matching TRBD1. The specimen sequenced was peripheral blood. CDR3 bases: TGTGCCAGTAGTGACAGGGGCTATGGCTACACCTTC. This codes for CASSDRGYGYTF.